This TCR beta chain was identified during a study of CD8 T cells in Susac syndrome. TEMRA cells were FACS-enriched, with CD8+ and CD4+ T cells isolated negatively. RNA was extracted with the RNeasy kit, and a quantity of about 0.45 to 1 ug was reverse transcribed using random hexamers. Via MiXCR, TCRdb re-called the immunoSEQ multiplex PCR reads, giving one row per CDR3 protein. The table has 56,000 or so distinct CDR3 sequences, 95% seen once; the top ten hold 0.75%. This TCR came from a human donor with Susac syndrome. Sequenced input: CD8+ T cells from PBMCs.

The CDR3 region is CASSVGGYEQYF. The CDR3 DNA is TGTGCCAGCAGCGTAGGAGGGTACGAGCAGTACTTC. The rearrangement uses TRBV9 and TRBJ2-7; possibly TRBD2 for D (5 bases). The CDR3 consists of 12 residues. Germline V lookup: CDR1 SGDLS, CDR2 YYNGEE. V was shortened by 0 bases and J by 4 bases, with 5 bases between the two germline ends.